This T cell receptor beta chain was recovered during a study of PD-1 blockade in classical Hodgkin lymphoma. Study at large: Patients in the cohort were put on intravenous nivolumab, 3 mg/kg every 2 weeks. Study-level points and caveats: With CD4+ cells, TCR diversity rose significantly by C4D1, but not with CD8+ cells.

Here immunoSEQ multiplex PCR was the method, and the copy in TCRdb shows in-frame clones only, minus some. The profile shows some 65,000 clones, around 75% of them singletons. Note on this clone: As yet, its antigen is unknown.

CDR1 and CDR2 (germline): SGHNT, YENEEA. V shed 5 bases, J shed 7 bases, and the junction held 21 bases outside the gene matches. CDR3 size: 20 residues. Every single patient, without exception, relapsed after autologous stem cell transplantation, and brentuximab vedotin exposure varied. Patients reached a best response of complete response, partial response or progressive disease. J is TRBJ2-1 and V is TRBV11-3; 12 nucleotides agree with TRBD1. Sequencing used peripheral blood mononuclear cells (PBMCs), obtained before the second cycle of nivolumab. This receptor was obtained from a human donor with classical Hodgkin lymphoma. The CDR3 spells CASSGYRDRGRRREMNEQFF. The CDR3, as DNA: TGTGCCAGCAGCGGGTACCGGGACAGGGGGCGCAGGCGGGAGATGAATGAGCAGTTCTTC.